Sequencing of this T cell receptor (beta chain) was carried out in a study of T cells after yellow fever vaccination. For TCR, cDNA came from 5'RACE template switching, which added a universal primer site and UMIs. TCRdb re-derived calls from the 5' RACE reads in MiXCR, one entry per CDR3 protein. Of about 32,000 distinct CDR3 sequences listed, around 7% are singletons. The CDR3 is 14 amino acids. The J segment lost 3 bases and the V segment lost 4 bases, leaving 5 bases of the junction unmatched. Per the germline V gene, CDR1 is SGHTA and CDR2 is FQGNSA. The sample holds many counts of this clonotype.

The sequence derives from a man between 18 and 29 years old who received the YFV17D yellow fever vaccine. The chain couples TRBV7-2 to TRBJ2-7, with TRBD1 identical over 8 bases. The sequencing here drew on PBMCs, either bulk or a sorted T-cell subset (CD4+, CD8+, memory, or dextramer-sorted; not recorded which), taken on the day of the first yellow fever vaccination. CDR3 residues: CASSWDRRFYEQYF. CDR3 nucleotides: TGTGCCAGCAGCTGGGACAGGAGATTCTACGAGCAGTACTTC.